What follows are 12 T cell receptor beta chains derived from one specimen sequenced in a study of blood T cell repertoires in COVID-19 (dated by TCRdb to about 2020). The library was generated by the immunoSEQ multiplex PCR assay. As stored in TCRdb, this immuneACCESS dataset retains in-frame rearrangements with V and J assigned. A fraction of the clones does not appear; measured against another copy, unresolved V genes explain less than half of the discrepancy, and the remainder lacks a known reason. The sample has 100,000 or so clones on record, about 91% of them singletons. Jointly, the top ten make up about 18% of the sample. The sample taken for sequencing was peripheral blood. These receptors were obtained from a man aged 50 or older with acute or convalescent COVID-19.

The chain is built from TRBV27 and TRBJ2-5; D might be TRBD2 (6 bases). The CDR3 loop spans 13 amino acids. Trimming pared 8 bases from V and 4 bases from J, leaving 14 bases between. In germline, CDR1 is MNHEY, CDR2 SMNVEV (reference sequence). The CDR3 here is CASRTQGGETQYF. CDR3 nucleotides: TGTGCCAGCCGGACTCAGGGAGGAGAGACCCAGTACTTC.

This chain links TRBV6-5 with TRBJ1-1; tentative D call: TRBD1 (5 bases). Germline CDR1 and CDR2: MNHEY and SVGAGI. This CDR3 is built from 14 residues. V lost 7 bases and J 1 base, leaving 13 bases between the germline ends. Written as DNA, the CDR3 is TGTGCCAGCAAGGAGGGGCCGGCGAACACTGAAGCTTTCTTT. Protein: CASKEGPANTEAFF.

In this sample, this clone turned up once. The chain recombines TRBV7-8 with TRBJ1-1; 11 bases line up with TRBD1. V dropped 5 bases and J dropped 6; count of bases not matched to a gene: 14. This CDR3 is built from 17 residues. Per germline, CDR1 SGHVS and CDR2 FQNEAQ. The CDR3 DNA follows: TGTGCCAGCAGCCACCCTCTGGACAGGGGGCTAGGCTCTGAAGCTTTCTTT. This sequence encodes CASSHPLDRGLGSEAFF.

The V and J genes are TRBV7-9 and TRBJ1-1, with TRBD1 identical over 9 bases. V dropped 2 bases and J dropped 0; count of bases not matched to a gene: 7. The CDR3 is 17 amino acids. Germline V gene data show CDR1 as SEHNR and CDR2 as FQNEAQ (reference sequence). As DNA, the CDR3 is TGTGCCAGCAGCTTAAGGGGTGGGACAGGGCTGAACACTGAAGCTTTCTTT. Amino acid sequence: CASSLRGGTGLNTEAFF. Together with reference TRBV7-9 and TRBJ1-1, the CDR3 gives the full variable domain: DTGVSQNPRHKITKRGQNVTFRCDPISEHNRLYWYRQTLGQGPEFLTYFQNEAQLEKSRLLSDRFSAERPKGSFSTLEIQRTEQGDSAMYLCASSLRGGTGLNTEAFFGQGTRLTVV.

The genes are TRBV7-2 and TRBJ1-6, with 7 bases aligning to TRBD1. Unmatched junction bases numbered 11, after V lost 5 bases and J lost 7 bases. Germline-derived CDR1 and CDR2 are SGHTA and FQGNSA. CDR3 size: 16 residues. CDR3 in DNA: TGTGCCAGCAGCCCGGACAGGCCGGGAGTGAATTCACCCCTCCACTTT. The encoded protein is CASSPDRPGVNSPLHF.

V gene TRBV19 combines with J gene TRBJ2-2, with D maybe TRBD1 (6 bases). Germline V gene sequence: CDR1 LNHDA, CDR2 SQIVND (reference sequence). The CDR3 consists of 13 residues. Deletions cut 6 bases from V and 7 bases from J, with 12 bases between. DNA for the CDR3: TGTGCCAGTAGACCGCAGGGGATCGGGGAGCTGTTTTTT. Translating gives CASRPQGIGELFF. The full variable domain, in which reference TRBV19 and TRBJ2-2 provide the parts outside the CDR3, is DGGITQSPKYLFRKEGQNVTLSCEQNLNHDAMYWYRQDPGQGLRLIYYSQIVNDFQKGDIAEGYSVSREKKESFPLTVTSAQKNPTAFYLCASRPQGIGELFFGEGSRLTVL.

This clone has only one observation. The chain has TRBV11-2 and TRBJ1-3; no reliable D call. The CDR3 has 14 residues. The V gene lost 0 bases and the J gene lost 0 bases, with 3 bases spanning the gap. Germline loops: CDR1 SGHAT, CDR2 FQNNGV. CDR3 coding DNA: TGTGCCAGCAGCTTAGAACTCTCTGGAAACACCATATATTTT. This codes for CASSLELSGNTIYF.

Here the CDR3 DNA reads TGTGCCAGTAGTCCCTGGGGGGGATGGGGCACTGAAGCTTTCTTT. This sequence encodes CASSPWGGWGTEAFF. This rearrangement joins TRBV19 to TRBJ1-1; perhaps TRBD1 as D (5 bases). Germline values: CDR1 LNHDA, CDR2 SQIVND (reference sequence). This CDR3 contains 15 residues. The V end was cut by 5 bases, the J end by 4 bases, with 17 bases between.

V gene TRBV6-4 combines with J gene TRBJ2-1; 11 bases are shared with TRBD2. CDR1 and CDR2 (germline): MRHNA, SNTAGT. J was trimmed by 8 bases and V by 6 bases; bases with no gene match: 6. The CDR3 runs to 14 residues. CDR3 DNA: TGTGCCAGCAGGGCTAGCGGGGGGCCCCATGAGCAGTTCTTC. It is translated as CASRASGGPHEQFF.

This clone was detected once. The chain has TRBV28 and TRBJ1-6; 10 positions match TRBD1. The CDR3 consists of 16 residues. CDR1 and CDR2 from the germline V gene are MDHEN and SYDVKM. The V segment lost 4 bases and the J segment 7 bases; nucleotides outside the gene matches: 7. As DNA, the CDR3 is TGTGCCAGCAGTTCACGACAGGGGGCCAACAATTCACCCCTCCACTTT. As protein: CASSSRQGANNSPLHF.

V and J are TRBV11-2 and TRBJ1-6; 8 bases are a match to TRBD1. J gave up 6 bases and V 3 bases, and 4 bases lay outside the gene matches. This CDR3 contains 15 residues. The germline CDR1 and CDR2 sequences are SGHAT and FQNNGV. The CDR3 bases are TGTGCCAGCAGCTTTCAGGGGGCAATTAATTCACCCCTCCACTTT. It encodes CASSFQGAINSPLHF.

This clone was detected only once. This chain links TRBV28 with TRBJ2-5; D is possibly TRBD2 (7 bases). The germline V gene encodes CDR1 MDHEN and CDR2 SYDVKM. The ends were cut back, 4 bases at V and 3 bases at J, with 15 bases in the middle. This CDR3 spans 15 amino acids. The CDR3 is CASSSLGGREETQYF. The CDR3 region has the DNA TGTGCCAGCAGTTCCCTGGGGGGGCGAGAAGAGACCCAGTACTTC.